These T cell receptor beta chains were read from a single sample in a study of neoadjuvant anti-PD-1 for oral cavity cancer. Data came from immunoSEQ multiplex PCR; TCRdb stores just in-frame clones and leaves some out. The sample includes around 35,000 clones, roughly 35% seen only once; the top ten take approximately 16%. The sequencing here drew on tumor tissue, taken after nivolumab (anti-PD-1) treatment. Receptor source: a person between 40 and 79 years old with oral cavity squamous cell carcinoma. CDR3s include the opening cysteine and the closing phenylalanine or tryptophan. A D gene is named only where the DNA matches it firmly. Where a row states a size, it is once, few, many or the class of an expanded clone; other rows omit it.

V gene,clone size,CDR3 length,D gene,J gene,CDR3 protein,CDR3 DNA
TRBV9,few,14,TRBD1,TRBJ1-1,CASSVEGGGTEAFF,TGTGCCAGCAGCGTAGAAGGGGGCGGGACTGAAGCTTTCTTT
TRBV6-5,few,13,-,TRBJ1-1,CASSPGNRPEAFF,TGTGCCAGCAGCCCGGGTAATAGGCCTGAAGCTTTCTTT
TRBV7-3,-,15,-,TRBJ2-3,CASSTQGGSTDTQYF,TGTGCCAGCAGCACTCAGGGCGGGAGCACAGATACGCAGTATTTT
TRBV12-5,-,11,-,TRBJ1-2,CASGGASPYTF,TGTGCTAGTGGTGGGGCAAGTCCCTACACCTTC
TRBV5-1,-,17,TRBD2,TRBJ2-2,CASSTGTSGRNTGELFF,TGCGCCAGCAGCACCGGAACTAGCGGGAGGAACACCGGGGAGCTGTTTTTT
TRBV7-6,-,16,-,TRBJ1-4,CASSLSGVRRGEKLFF,TGTGCCAGCAGCTTATCAGGGGTCCGTCGGGGGGAAAAACTGTTTTTT
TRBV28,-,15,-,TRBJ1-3,CASSLVDYSGNTIYF,TGTGCCAGCAGTCTTGTGGACTACTCTGGAAACACCATATATTTT
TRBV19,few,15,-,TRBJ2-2,CASRSLVANTGELFF,TGTGCCAGTCGGAGTCTGGTCGCGAACACCGGGGAGCTGTTTTTT
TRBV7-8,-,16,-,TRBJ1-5,CASSLGGRLSNQPQHF,TGTGCCAGCAGCTTAGGGGGACGATTGAGCAATCAGCCCCAGCATTTT
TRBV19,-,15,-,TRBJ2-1,CASSVTDLLGNEQFF,TGTGCCAGTAGTGTGACCGACTTGCTGGGGAATGAGCAGTTCTTC
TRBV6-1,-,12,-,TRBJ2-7,CASSGTLYEQYF,TGTGCCAGCAGTGGAACCCTGTACGAGCAGTACTTC
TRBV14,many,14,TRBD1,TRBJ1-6,CASSQDRGNSPLHF,TGTGCCAGCAGCCAAGACAGGGGGAATTCACCCCTCCACTTT
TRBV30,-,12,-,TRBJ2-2,CAWSVLFGELFF,TGTGCCTGGAGTGTACTTTTCGGGGAGCTGTTTTTT
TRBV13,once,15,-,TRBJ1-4,CASSSNRVKDEKLFF,TGTGCCAGCAGCTCCAACAGGGTGAAAGATGAAAAACTGTTTTTT
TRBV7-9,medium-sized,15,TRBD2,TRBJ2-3,CASRLGLGLEDTQYF,TGTGCCAGCAGACTTGGACTAGGTCTAGAAGATACGCAGTATTTT
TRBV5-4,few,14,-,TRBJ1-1,CASIRRGANTEAFF,TGTGCCAGCATCAGGAGGGGAGCGAACACTGAAGCTTTCTTT
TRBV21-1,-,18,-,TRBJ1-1,CASSKAREIWSMNTEAFF,TGTGCCAGCAGCAAAGCCAGGGAGATCTGGTCAATGAACACTGAAGCTTTCTTT
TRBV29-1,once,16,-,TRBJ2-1,CSVAIAAKNSYNEQFF,TGCAGCGTCGCCATAGCGGCGAAAAACTCCTACAATGAGCAGTTCTTC
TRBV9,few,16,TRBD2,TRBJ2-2,CASSKRTSGSTGELFF,TGTGCCAGCAGCAAGAGGACTAGCGGGAGCACCGGGGAGCTGTTTTTT
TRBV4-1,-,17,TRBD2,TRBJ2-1,CASSQGGTVLSYNEQFF,TGCGCCAGCAGCCAGGGGGGGACGGTCCTCTCCTACAATGAGCAGTTCTTC
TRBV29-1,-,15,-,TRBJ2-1,CSVGKLTDVYNEQFF,TGCAGCGTTGGAAAGTTGACGGACGTCTACAATGAGCAGTTCTTC
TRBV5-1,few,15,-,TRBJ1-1,CASSSPAGRNTEAFF,TGCGCCAGCAGTTCACCCGCCGGGCGTAACACTGAAGCTTTCTTT
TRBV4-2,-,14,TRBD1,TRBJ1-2,CASSQDEQGYGYTF,TGTGCCAGCAGCCAAGATGAACAGGGGTATGGCTACACCTTC
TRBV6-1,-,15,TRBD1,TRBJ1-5,CASSARTGGNQPQHF,TGTGCCAGCAGTGCCCGTACAGGGGGCAATCAGCCCCAGCATTTT
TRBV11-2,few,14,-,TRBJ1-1,CASSILQLNTEAFF,TGTGCCAGCAGCATACTACAGTTGAACACTGAAGCTTTCTTT
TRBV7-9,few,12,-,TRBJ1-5,CASSDGGQPQHF,TGTGCCAGCAGCGATGGGGGTCAGCCCCAGCATTTT